This passage covers 30 T cell receptor beta chains from one sample sequenced in a study of blood T cell repertoires in COVID-19. Libraries were prepared by immunoSEQ multiplex PCR; TCRdb keeps only in-frame clonotypes and omits some of them. The profile shows over 12,000 clones, approximately 90% of them singletons. Sequencing was done on a sample of peripheral blood. All receptors derive from a human donor in a cohort sampled during active COVID-19.

This sequence joins TRBV6-2 or TRBV6-3 and TRBJ1-2; 10 bases agree with TRBD1. The CDR3 length is 14 residues. The germline gives CDR1 MNHEY, CDR2 SVGEGT. Trimming removed 6 bases from V and 4 bases from J; junction bases left unmatched: 5. The CDR3 DNA reads as TGTGCCAGCAGCCGGGACAGGGGCTTCTATGGCTACACCTTC. It specifies CASSRDRGFYGYTF.

V gene TRBV4-3 combines with J gene TRBJ2-1, with 13 bases identical to TRBD2. CDR1 and CDR2 from the germline V gene are LGHNA and YSLEER. The CDR3 totals 19 residues. The V gene end was trimmed by 11 bases and the J gene end by 5 bases; junction bases not matched to a gene: 21. This CDR3 reads CAYTPRGRGTSGANNEQFF. The CDR3 DNA follows: TGCGCCTACACACCAAGGGGGAGGGGGACTAGCGGGGCGAACAATGAGCAGTTCTTC.

This chain connects TRBV7-8 to TRBJ2-7; 10 nucleotides match TRBD1. The junction had 16 bases not matched to a gene; V was cut back by 2 bases and J by 3 bases. The germline V gene has CDR1 SGHVS and CDR2 FQNEAQ. This CDR3 has 19 amino acids. In nucleotides, the CDR3 is TGTGCCAGCAGCTTACCCGCGACAGGGGGCGGAGGAGGGGGCTACGAGCAGTACTTC. This gives the protein CASSLPATGGGGGGYEQYF.

The chain joins TRBV3-1 (or the pseudogene TRBV3-2) to TRBJ1-2; no definite D call. The CDR3 has 13 amino acids. V gave up 4 bases and J gave up 4 bases, with 10 bases separating them. CDR1 is LGHDT, CDR2 YNNKEL, per germline (reference sequence). CDR3: CASSRAGSYGYTF. DNA for the CDR3: TGTGCCAGCAGCCGGGCAGGTAGCTATGGCTACACCTTC.

The count of this clone is one. The chain carries TRBV7-8 and TRBJ2-5; 14 nucleotides line up with TRBD2. Losses at the gene ends were 4 bases for V and 2 bases for J; bases not matched to a gene: 15. The germline CDR1 and CDR2 sequences are SGHVS and FQNEAQ. This CDR3 has 20 amino acids. CDR3 protein: CASSSLSTGLAGVQQETQYF. CDR3 coding DNA: TGTGCCAGCAGCTCCCTTTCGACGGGACTAGCGGGAGTTCAGCAAGAGACCCAGTACTTC. The entire variable domain, with the rest obtained from reference TRBV7-8 and TRBJ2-5, is as follows: GAGVSQSPRYKVAKRGQDVALRCDPISGHVSLFWYQQALGQGPEFLTYFQNEAQLDKSGLPSDRFFAERPEGSVSTLKIQRTQQEDSAVYLCASSSLSTGLAGVQQETQYFGPGTRLLVL.

This rearrangement joins TRBV7-2 to TRBJ2-2; 8 bases are shared with TRBD2. In germline, CDR1 is SGHTA, CDR2 FQGNSA. V gave up 5 bases and J gave up 7 bases; unmatched junction bases: 9. This CDR3 has 15 amino acids. The CDR3 loop is CASSITAGARGELFF. The CDR3 coding sequence is TGTGCCAGCAGCATAACAGCGGGAGCCCGCGGGGAGCTGTTTTTT.

The chain links TRBV7-6 to TRBJ2-5, with D perhaps matching TRBD1 (6 bases). Trimming removed 4 bases from V and 3 bases from J, with 9 bases in between. The CDR3 length is 13 residues. CDR1 and CDR2 (germline): SGHVS, FNYEAQ. In DNA form, the CDR3 reads TGTGCCAGCAGCTCCCCAGGGGAAGAGACCCAGTACTTC. Its translation is CASSSPGEETQYF.

This chain links TRBV18 with TRBJ1-4; TRBD1 matches 7 bases. V lost 3 bases, J lost 5 bases, and 15 bases stayed unmatched. CDR3 length: 18 amino acids. The germline CDR1 and CDR2 sequences are KGHSH and LQKENI. The CDR3 bases are TGTGCCAGCTCACCGAGAGGGACAGATTCTAGAGCAAATGAAAAACTGTTTTTT. Encoded protein: CASSPRGTDSRANEKLFF.

The chain couples TRBV7-3 to TRBJ2-1, with TRBD2 matching 14 bases. This CDR3 has 14 amino acids. Per germline, CDR1 SGHTA and CDR2 FQGTGA. V was clipped by 2 bases and J by 9 bases; unmatched bases: 0. CDR3 sequence: CASSLGLAGGEQFF. The CDR3 coding sequence is TGTGCCAGCAGCTTAGGACTAGCGGGAGGTGAGCAGTTCTTC. Complete variable domain (other parts from reference TRBV7-3 and TRBJ2-1): GAGVSQTPSNKVTEKGKYVELRCDPISGHTALYWYRQSLGQGPEFLIYFQGTGAADDSGLPNDRFFAVRPEGSVSTLKIQRTERGDSAVYLCASSLGLAGGEQFFGPGTRLTVL.

The CDR3: CASSLVNRPYEQYF. CDR3 nucleotides: TGTGCCAGCAGCTTAGTCAACAGACCCTACGAGCAGTACTTC. The chain uses TRBV11-1 and TRBJ2-7, with D unresolved. V was pared by 1 base and J by 2 bases, with 9 bases between. Germline V gives CDR1 SGHAT, CDR2 FQDESV (reference sequence). The CDR3 extends over 14 amino acids.

The genes are TRBV28 and TRBJ2-3, with D tentatively TRBD1 (6 bases). The CDR3 is 16 residues long. The V end lost 5 bases, the J end lost 0 bases, and 15 bases lay between the germline ends. Germline V gene lookup returns CDR1 MDHEN and CDR2 SYDVKM. The CDR3 bases are TGTGCCAGCAGTAACCGGGACATAAGAAGCACAGATACGCAGTATTTT. Translation: CASSNRDIRSTDTQYF.

The V and J genes are TRBV5-1 and TRBJ2-5; 8 positions agree with TRBD1. Germline V gene sequence: CDR1 SGHRS, CDR2 YFSETQ. CDR3 length: 18 amino acids. J was trimmed by 0 bases and V by 0 bases; bases with no gene match: 10. CDR3 coding DNA: TGCGCCAGCAGCTTGGGTTGGACAGGGAGACCGTACCAAGAGACCCAGTACTTC. Protein product: CASSLGWTGRPYQETQYF. The variable domain in full, with the rest retrieved from reference TRBV5-1 and TRBJ2-5, is KAGVTQTPRYLIKTRGQQVTLSCSPISGHRSVSWYQQTPGQGLQFLFEYFSETQRNKGNFPGRFSGRQFSNSRSEMNVSTLELGDSALYLCASSLGWTGRPYQETQYFGPGTRLLVL.

In nucleotides, the CDR3 is TGCGCCAGCAGCTCCCTATTCACTAGCGGGAGGGCCTACGAGCAGTACTTC. It yields the protein CASSSLFTSGRAYEQYF. The V and J genes are TRBV5-1 and TRBJ2-7; 13 nucleotides line up with TRBD2. CDR1 and CDR2 from the germline V gene are SGHRS and YFSETQ. The V gene end was trimmed by 3 bases and the J gene end by 2 bases; junction bases not matched to a gene: 8. This CDR3 region has 17 residues.

The gene calls are TRBV7-9 and TRBJ2-5; 12 bases agree with TRBD1. V trimming: 1 base; J trimming: 1 base; junction bases outside the gene matches: 1. The CDR3 spans 16 residues. Germline values: CDR1 SEHNR, CDR2 FQNEAQ (reference sequence). This chain's CDR3 is CASSLGDRGLQETQYF. CDR3 bases: TGTGCCAGCAGCTTAGGGGACAGGGGGCTCCAAGAGACCCAGTACTTC.

Notes on this clone: The sample holds other DNA sequences that translate to the same CDR3. The V call is TRBV6-5, the J call TRBJ2-7; TRBD2 is a possible D gene (6 bases). CDR3 size: 14 residues. The germline CDR1 and CDR2 sequences are MNHEY and SVGAGI. V was pared by 4 bases and J by 7 bases, with 17 bases between. The CDR3 DNA is TGTGCCAGCAGTTTCGGGACGGGGACTTGGGAGCAGTACTTC. It encodes CASSFGTGTWEQYF.

The chain links TRBV12-1 to TRBJ2-6; TRBD2 is the table's D call and was not checked against the DNA. TRBV12-1 represents a pseudogene. The CDR3 is 22 residues long. The CDR3, as DNA: TGTGCCAGCAGCTTTTTGCGGGAGTCCGACCCCACCCCCCCCTCTGGGGCCAACGTCCTGACTTTC. Protein: CASSFLRESDPTPPSGANVLTF.

The chain has TRBV7-8 and TRBJ1-1; perhaps TRBD1 as D (5 bases). V lost 2 bases and J lost 0, with 10 bases in between. The CDR3 consists of 15 residues. Germline V lookup: CDR1 SGHVS, CDR2 FQNEAQ. The CDR3 loop reads CASSLRRQMNTEAFF. As DNA, the CDR3 is TGTGCCAGCAGCTTAAGGCGACAGATGAACACTGAAGCTTTCTTT.

The chain is built from TRBV6-5 and TRBJ1-6; 10 bases line up with TRBD1. V was clipped by 5 bases and J by 9 bases; unmatched bases: 4. Germline lookup yields CDR1 MNHEY and CDR2 SVGAGI. The CDR3 runs to 14 residues. CDR3 sequence (DNA): TGTGCCAGCAGTCGACAGGGGGCCGGTTCACCCCTCCACTTT. Amino acid sequence: CASSRQGAGSPLHF.

The rearrangement links TRBV5-1 to TRBJ1-2; D may be TRBD1 (6 bases). The CDR3 covers 15 residues. V was cut by 4 bases and J by 0 bases, with 13 bases left in between. Germline V lookup: CDR1 SGHRS, CDR2 YFSETQ. Here the CDR3 DNA reads TGCGCCAGCAGCGTAACAGGGCTAGCTAACTATGGCTACACCTTC. Translation gives CASSVTGLANYGYTF.

The chain is built from TRBV11-2 and TRBJ2-5; 12 nucleotides match TRBD2. From germline, CDR1 is SGHAT and CDR2 FQNNGV. The V gene end was trimmed by 1 base and the J gene end by 2 bases; junction bases not matched to a gene: 11. The CDR3 covers 19 residues. The CDR3 DNA is TGTGCCAGCAGCTTAGTAGGGGCTAGCGGGAGGGCCTGGCAAGAGACCCAGTACTTC. Its protein product is CASSLVGASGRAWQETQYF. The variable domain in full, with the rest retrieved from reference TRBV11-2 and TRBJ2-5, is EAGVAQSPRYKIIEKRQSVAFWCNPISGHATLYWYQQILGQGPKLLIQFQNNGVVDDSQLPKDRFSAERLKGVDSTLKIQPAKLEDSAVYLCASSLVGASGRAWQETQYFGPGTRLLVL.

The chain is built from TRBV7-2 and TRBJ2-3, with D possibly matching TRBD2 (6 bases). From germline, CDR1 is SGHTA and CDR2 FQGNSA. With 3 bases removed from V and 0 bases from J, the gap between germline ends came to 16 bases. The CDR3 covers 17 residues. CDR3 bases: TGTGCCAGCAGCTTTCCTGGGGCGGGACGTAGCACAGATACGCAGTATTTT. Residues: CASSFPGAGRSTDTQYF.

The genes are TRBV5-6 and TRBJ2-3; 12 nucleotides align to TRBD2. Germline trimming cut 4 bases from V and 1 base from J; bases unmatched to any gene: 4. The CDR3 loop spans 16 amino acids. In germline, CDR1 is SGHDT, CDR2 YYEEEE. The CDR3 here is CASSGLAGWGTDTQYF. Here the CDR3 DNA reads TGTGCCAGCAGCGGACTAGCGGGATGGGGCACAGATACGCAGTATTTT.

J is TRBJ2-3 and V is TRBV5-6; 13 nucleotides match TRBD2. The CDR3 has 16 amino acids. Trimming at V came to 4 bases and at J to 6 bases, leaving 8 bases not matched to a gene. Germline V CDR1 and CDR2: SGHDT, YYEEEE. The CDR3 spells CASSQGLAGLGDTQYF. CDR3 nucleotides: TGTGCCAGCAGCCAGGGACTAGCGGGACTAGGGGATACGCAGTATTTT.

The chain links TRBV19 to TRBJ2-5; the match to TRBD1 covers 10 bases. Germline V gives CDR1 LNHDA, CDR2 SQIVND (reference sequence). The CDR3 has 15 amino acids. Trimming took 3 bases from V and 3 from J; bases not matched to a gene: 4. The CDR3 loop is CASSMGGQGKETQYF. The CDR3 nucleotides read TGTGCCAGTAGTATGGGGGGACAGGGGAAAGAGACCCAGTACTTC.

V is TRBV7-8 and J is TRBJ2-7; TRBD1 agrees at 8 bases. Germline V gene lookup returns CDR1 SGHVS and CDR2 FQNEAQ. Trimming took 5 bases from V and 6 from J; bases not matched to a gene: 3. The CDR3 covers 12 residues. Here the CDR3 DNA reads TGTGCCAGCAGCCCTACAGGGGGCGAGCAGTACTTC. Its protein product is CASSPTGGEQYF.

This clone turned up a few times. The V and J genes are TRBV5-4 and TRBJ1-6, with D perhaps TRBD1 (6 bases). Between the trimmed V and J ends, which lost 2 bases and 5 bases, there was a span of 8 bases. There are 14 residues in the CDR3. Germline CDR1 and CDR2: SGHNT and YYREEE (reference sequence). Written as DNA, the CDR3 is TGTGCCAGCAGCTTTACAGGGAATAATTCACCCCTCCACTTT. Protein sequence: CASSFTGNNSPLHF.

J is TRBJ2-7 and V is TRBV7-9, with 7 bases lining up with TRBD2. The CDR3 covers 16 residues. J was trimmed by 0 bases and V by 3 bases; bases with no gene match: 8. Germline assignment: CDR1 SEHNR and CDR2 FQNEAQ (reference sequence). Here the CDR3 reads CASSLSGTGTSYEQYF. The CDR3 DNA is TGTGCCAGCAGCTTGAGCGGGACCGGGACCTCCTACGAGCAGTACTTC.

This chain joins TRBV7-9 and TRBJ2-3; 12 nucleotides align to TRBD2. The germline V gene has CDR1 SEHNR and CDR2 FQNEAQ (reference sequence). This CDR3 region has 18 residues. V was pared by 4 bases and J by 1 base, with 9 bases of the junction left unmatched. CDR3 DNA: TGTGCCAGCAGCTCCCGACGGCTAGCGGGAGGGGGCACAGATACGCAGTATTTT. Protein product: CASSSRRLAGGGTDTQYF.

The CDR3 nucleotides are TGTGCCAGCAGCCAAGATTCTCTAGCGGGTCAAGAGACCCAGTACTTC. Protein product: CASSQDSLAGQETQYF. V and J are TRBV3-1 (or the pseudogene TRBV3-2) and TRBJ2-5, with TRBD2 matching over 8 bases. The germline CDR1 and CDR2 sequences are LGHDT and YNNKEL (reference sequence). This CDR3 is built from 16 residues. The junction had 5 bases not matched to a gene; V was cut back by 0 bases and J by 2 bases.

The chain has TRBV5-6 and TRBJ2-2, with D possibly matching TRBD2 (6 bases). The V gene's germline CDR1 is SGHDT and CDR2 YYEEEE. This CDR3 has 16 residues. V lost 0 bases, J lost 2 bases, and 11 bases lay in between. The CDR3 sequence is CASSLAGVSNTGELFF. Written as DNA, the CDR3 is TGTGCCAGCAGCTTGGCGGGGGTATCCAACACCGGGGAGCTGTTTTTT.